This passage covers 25 T cell receptor beta chains from one sample sequenced in a study of cytomegalovirus exposure and HLA in healthy donors. Use of 60 Vbeta and 13 Jbeta primers characterized the PCR. TCRdb's table, derived via immunoSEQ multiplex PCR, lists solely in-frame clones and lacks some. The table lists about 130,000 clones, approximately 75% of them singletons, with more than 2.5% in the top ten. The source material was PBMCs. The receptor set was obtained from a woman in her fifties or sixties in good health and CMV-seronegative.

The chain links TRBV15 to TRBJ2-7, with 7 bases matching TRBD1. CDR1 is LNHNV, CDR2 YYDKDF, per germline (reference sequence). After removal of 3 bases from V and 3 bases from J, the junction contained 2 bases not matched to a gene. CDR3 length: 13 residues. The DNA for the CDR3 is TGTGCCACCAGCAGCCGGGACAGCTACGAGCAGTACTTC. Its protein is CATSSRDSYEQYF.

The chain combines TRBV6-5 with TRBJ1-5, with 7 bases that match TRBD1. V lost 5 bases, J lost 5 bases, and 6 bases stayed unmatched. Germline CDR1 reads MNHEY; CDR2 reads SVGAGI. The CDR3 extends over 14 amino acids. The CDR3 sequence: CASSQTGLDQPQHF. CDR3 nucleotides: TGTGCCAGCAGTCAGACAGGGTTGGATCAGCCCCAGCATTTT.

The chain employs TRBV27 and TRBJ1-1, with a possible D match to TRBD1 (6 bases). CDR1 and CDR2 (germline): MNHEY, SMNVEV (reference sequence). V lost 8 bases to trimming and J lost 4 bases, with 17 bases between them. The CDR3 totals 14 residues. For the CDR3, the DNA is TGTGCCAGCCAATCTAGGGGGATCGGCACTGAAGCTTTCTTT. Its protein product is CASQSRGIGTEAFF.

This sequence joins TRBV28 and TRBJ2-7; D is unclear. Germline lookup yields CDR1 MDHEN and CDR2 SYDVKM. This CDR3 region has 14 residues. V lost 1 base, J lost 3 bases, and 10 bases lay in between. The CDR3 region is CASSLSRGGYEQYF. The CDR3 coding sequence is TGTGCCAGCAGTTTATCTCGTGGCGGCTACGAGCAGTACTTC.

This clone came up once. This rearrangement joins TRBV19 to TRBJ2-3; D may be TRBD2 (5 bases). This CDR3 has 14 residues. Germline lookup yields CDR1 LNHDA and CDR2 SQIVND (reference sequence). Trimming removed 5 bases at V and 0 bases at J, with 9 bases between. CDR3 protein: CASSGLASTDTQYF. Written as DNA, the CDR3 is TGTGCCAGTAGTGGGCTAGCCAGCACAGATACGCAGTATTTT. Full variable domain (remainder filled in from reference TRBV19 and TRBJ2-3): DGGITQSPKYLFRKEGQNVTLSCEQNLNHDAMYWYRQDPGQGLRLIYYSQIVNDFQKGDIAEGYSVSREKKESFPLTVTSAQKNPTAFYLCASSGLASTDTQYFGPGTRLTVL.

V is TRBV21-1 and J is TRBJ2-7; the table gives TRBD1 as D, unverified against the DNA. TRBV21-1 is an annotated pseudogene. The CDR3 contains 14 residues. This CDR3 reads CANTRVDGAYEQYF. The CDR3 DNA reads TGTGCCAACACCAGGGTAGATGGGGCCTACGAGCAGTACTTC.

V usage is TRBV19 and J usage is TRBJ1-4; 7 positions match TRBD1. Unmatched junction bases numbered 12, after V lost 5 bases and J lost 0 bases. Germline V gene sequence: CDR1 LNHDA, CDR2 SQIVND (reference sequence). This CDR3 has 18 amino acids. The CDR3 here is CASSLYRDSNPTNEKLFF. In DNA, the CDR3 is TGTGCCAGTAGTCTCTATCGGGACAGTAACCCAACTAATGAAAAACTGTTTTTT.

The chain links TRBV15 to TRBJ2-1; 8 bases match TRBD1. V was clipped by 3 bases and J by 4 bases; unmatched bases: 2. In germline, CDR1 is LNHNV, CDR2 YYDKDF (reference sequence). The CDR3 sequence is 14 residues long. The CDR3 region is CATSRDRAYNEQFF. CDR3 DNA: TGTGCCACCAGCAGGGACAGGGCTTACAATGAGCAGTTCTTC.

The chain employs TRBV5-6 and TRBJ2-7; perhaps TRBD1 as D (6 bases). V lost 1 base to trimming and J lost 5 bases, with 10 bases between them. Germline CDR1 reads SGHDT; CDR2 reads YYEEEE. The CDR3 is 13 residues long. The CDR3 loop is CASSLTGQNEQYF. The CDR3 DNA reads TGTGCCAGCAGCTTGACAGGGCAGAACGAGCAGTACTTC.

This chain uses TRBV7-2 with TRBJ2-7, with TRBD2 as a possible D gene (5 bases). Germline CDR1 SGHTA, CDR2 FQGNSA. Trimming left V 5 bases short and J 2 bases short, with 13 bases between. The CDR3 covers 14 residues. CDR3 coding DNA: TGTGCCAGCAGCGCAAGCGGCTTAACCTACGAGCAGTACTTC. Protein: CASSASGLTYEQYF.

The chain recombines TRBV5-6 with TRBJ1-2, with TRBD1 as a possible D gene (6 bases). CDR1 is SGHDT and CDR2 is YYEEEE in the germline V gene. The CDR3 has 14 residues. V dropped 1 base and J dropped 7 bases, with 14 bases sitting between them. CDR3 loop: CASSLTGNYAGYTF. As DNA, the CDR3 is TGTGCCAGCAGCTTGACAGGGAATTACGCTGGCTACACCTTC.

The chain is built from TRBV4-3 and TRBJ2-1; the match to TRBD2 covers 12 bases. Per the germline V gene, CDR1 is LGHNA and CDR2 is YSLEER. The CDR3 spans 21 residues. V was clipped by 2 bases and J by 0 bases; unmatched bases: 14. CDR3 sequence (DNA): TGCGCCAGCAGCCAATTGGGCCGGGGACTAGCGGGCCAAGGCTCCTACAATGAGCAGTTCTTC. Encoded protein: CASSQLGRGLAGQGSYNEQFF.

The chain employs TRBV28 and TRBJ2-1; 14 bases fit TRBD2. From germline, CDR1 is MDHEN and CDR2 SYDVKM. There are 17 residues in the CDR3. V was clipped by 6 bases and J by 0 bases; unmatched bases: 4. The CDR3 region has the DNA TGTGCCAGCAGCCTCGGGACTAGCGGGAGCTCCTACAATGAGCAGTTCTTC. Translating gives CASSLGTSGSSYNEQFF.

This clone was seen a handful of times. The J gene is TRBJ2-4, the V gene TRBV10-3; tentatively, D is TRBD2 (6 bases). CDR1 and CDR2 from the germline V gene are ENHRY and SYGVKD. Trimming took off 3 bases at V and 3 bases at J, with 12 bases between the two ends. CDR3 size: 15 residues. As DNA, the CDR3 is TGTGCCATCAGTGATGTCGGGGGAGGCAAAAACATTCAGTACTTC. This gives the protein CAISDVGGGKNIQYF.

This chain uses TRBV28 with TRBJ1-2; no clear D. Germline CDR1 reads MDHEN; CDR2 reads SYDVKM. Trimming left V 6 bases short and J 7 bases short, with 21 bases between. The CDR3 consists of 15 residues. The CDR3 DNA sequence: TGTGCCAGCAGCCTGAGTGAATGGAGGATCGGTGGCTACACCTTC. This translates into CASSLSEWRIGGYTF.

V gene TRBV28 combines with J gene TRBJ1-5; tentative D call: TRBD1 (6 bases). This CDR3 has 16 residues. CDR1 and CDR2 (germline): MDHEN, SYDVKM. The V end lost 5 bases, the J end lost 5 bases, and 19 bases lay between the germline ends. CDR3: CASSPRGGVTDQPQHF. CDR3 DNA sequence: TGTGCCAGCAGTCCCCGAGGGGGGGTAACAGATCAGCCCCAGCATTTT.

This clone was detected a few times. This rearrangement joins TRBV9 to TRBJ2-7; TRBD2 matches at 9 bases. After removal of 3 bases from V and 2 bases from J, the junction contained 15 bases not matched to a gene. The germline CDR1 and CDR2 sequences are SGDLS and YYNGEE. CDR3 size: 18 residues. The CDR3 reads CASSEGTSSTTVTYEQYF. CDR3 DNA sequence: TGTGCCAGCAGCGAGGGGACTAGCTCCACAACTGTCACCTACGAGCAGTACTTC.

The sample holds one count of this clone. The chain combines TRBV5-1 with TRBJ1-2, with D possibly being TRBD1 (6 bases). Germline V gene data show CDR1 as SGHRS and CDR2 as YFSETQ. This CDR3 is 14 amino acids long. The V end lost 1 base, the J end lost 4 bases, and 11 bases lay between the germline ends. CDR3 residues: CASSLPGASYGYTF. As DNA, the CDR3 is TGCGCCAGCAGCTTGCCAGGGGCTAGCTATGGCTACACCTTC. Full variable domain (missing parts from reference TRBV5-1 and TRBJ1-2): KAGVTQTPRYLIKTRGQQVTLSCSPISGHRSVSWYQQTPGQGLQFLFEYFSETQRNKGNFPGRFSGRQFSNSRSEMNVSTLELGDSALYLCASSLPGASYGYTFGSGTRLTVV.

The rearrangement joins TRBV27 to TRBJ2-7; D unclear. In germline, CDR1 is MNHEY, CDR2 SMNVEV (reference sequence). The CDR3 extends over 11 amino acids. Trimming stripped 10 bases from V and 2 bases from J, with 9 bases between. CDR3 amino acids: CATRVAYEQYF. The CDR3 bases are TGTGCCACCCGGGTGGCCTACGAGCAGTACTTC.

This clone turned up a few times. This sequence joins TRBV28 and TRBJ1-3; a possible D gene is TRBD1 (6 bases). Looked up from germline, CDR1 is MDHEN and CDR2 is SYDVKM. The CDR3 is 15 residues long. The V end lost 3 bases, the J end lost 0 bases, and 9 bases lay between the germline ends. This CDR3 is CASSFDRISGNTIYF. DNA for the CDR3: TGTGCCAGCAGTTTTGACAGGATCTCTGGAAACACCATATATTTT.

The chain carries TRBV28 and TRBJ2-1, with 8 bases lining up with TRBD2. Germline assignment: CDR1 MDHEN and CDR2 SYDVKM. Unmatched junction bases numbered 7, after V lost 6 bases and J lost 0 bases. The CDR3 contains 16 residues. In nucleotides, the CDR3 is TGTGCCAGCAGCCTACCAGCGGGAGCCTCCTACAATGAGCAGTTCTTC. This sequence encodes CASSLPAGASYNEQFF. The full variable domain, in which reference TRBV28 and TRBJ2-1 provide the parts outside the CDR3, is DVKVTQSSRYLVKRTGEKVFLECVQDMDHENMFWYRQDPGLGLRLIYFSYDVKMKEKGDIPEGYSVSREKKERFSLILESASTNQTSMYLCASSLPAGASYNEQFFGPGTRLTVL.

This chain joins TRBV10-3 and TRBJ2-3; TRBD1 agrees at 7 bases. CDR3 length: 15 amino acids. With 5 bases clipped from V and 3 bases from J, the junction kept 8 bases outside the gene matches. Per the germline V gene, CDR1 is ENHRY and CDR2 is SYGVKD. The CDR3 coding sequence is TGTGCCATCAGTACCCGACAGGGAACGACAGATACGCAGTATTTT. Protein: CAISTRQGTTDTQYF.

J is TRBJ1-1 and V is TRBV19, with D possibly being TRBD1 (5 bases). The germline gives CDR1 LNHDA, CDR2 SQIVND (reference sequence). V was clipped by 5 bases and J by 5 bases, with 9 bases between them. The CDR3 loop spans 12 amino acids. The chain's CDR3 is CASSSQGTEAFF. CDR3 sequence (DNA): TGTGCCAGTAGTTCGCAGGGAACTGAAGCTTTCTTT.

The chain recombines TRBV28 with TRBJ1-5, with a tentative D call TRBD1 (5 bases). CDR1 and CDR2 (germline): MDHEN, SYDVKM. CDR3 length: 12 residues. Trimming took off 6 bases at V and 6 bases at J, with 9 bases between the two ends. CDR3 nucleotides: TGTGCCAGCAGACAGGCTGGTCAGCCCCAGCATTTT. It translates to CASRQAGQPQHF.

Of note for this clone: Compared with germline, one end of the junction differs, possibly owing to a read error. The chain employs TRBV7-7 and TRBJ2-1; 10 bases fit TRBD1. Germline V gene data show CDR1 as SSHAT and CDR2 as FNYEAQ (reference sequence). The CDR3 consists of 16 residues. Here the CDR3 DNA reads TGTGCTAGCAGCTTAGAAGGGACAGGGGACGACAATGAGCAGTTCTTC. Its translation: CASSLEGTGDDNEQFF.